This T cell receptor (beta chain) was profiled in a study of regulatory T cells in long-lasting Graves disease. As for the study in general: Persistent cases were those of Graves' disease that involved over 5 years of antithyroid drugs with positive TSH receptor antibodies. The study's findings and limits: Lower TCR diversity was seen in persistent Graves' patients than in newly diagnosed ones.

The junction had 7 bases not matched to a gene; V was cut back by 2 bases and J by 3 bases. This CDR3 contains 14 residues. Germline CDR1 is DFQATT and CDR2 is SNEGSKA (reference sequence). Libraries of TCR beta came from iRepertoire HTBI primers plus Arm-PCR of CDR3 regions. TCRdb used MiXCR to reprocess the multiplex PCR reads, holding one entry per CDR3 protein. This sample has 400,000 to 500,000 distinct CDR3 sequences; 21% occur once, and the top ten carry approximately 14%. Stated time point: persistent/refractory GD, antithyroid drugs over 5 years with positive TRAb. PBMC RNA was the source of the TCR library. This clonotype was detected a few times. The target antigen is unknown.

Sequenced material: peripheral blood mononuclear cells (PBMCs), taken when the disease was refractory, from a patient treated with antithyroid drugs. The chain links TRBV20-1 to TRBJ2-7, with TRBD2 matching over 7 bases. This TCR was sampled from a female donor with Graves disease. The chain's CDR3 is CSARKRGQVYEQYF. In DNA, the CDR3 is TGCAGTGCTAGAAAGCGGGGCCAAGTCTACGAGCAGTACTTC.